The entry below gives a single TCR beta chain sequence along with its context. At least 3 on the Clinical Activity Score was recorded for ophthalmopathy patients, who also had NOSPECS grade at least 4 and duration under 3 months. Lactation, pregnancy, other autoimmune disease or uncontrolled infection excluded patients. Diagnostic decisions used clinical symptoms, serum thyroxine and TRAb, thyroid ultrasound and orbital computed tomography. The data are from a study of T cells in Graves' hyperthyroidism and ophthalmopathy. Overall study context: Peripheral blood sampling occurred at initial diagnosis, before any treatment.

Researchers took RNA transcripts and amplified the TCR beta CDR3 regions from them. First-round RT-PCR of the TCR CDR3 relied on the HTBI primer set. Via MiXCR, TCRdb re-called the multiplex PCR reads, giving one row per CDR3 protein. Here the sample spans about 500,000 distinct CDR3 sequences, 15% to 20% being singletons. This TCR was sampled from a woman in her twenties or thirties with Graves' ophthalmopathy. Material: blood.

The CDR3 here is CATSEPDTGTDTQYF. CDR3 in DNA: TGTGCCACCAGTGAACCGGACACTGGCACAGATACGCAGTATTTT. The rearrangement links TRBV24-1 to TRBJ2-3, with a possible D match to TRBD1 (5 bases). Germline loops: CDR1 KGHDR, CDR2 SFDVKD. This CDR3 is built from 15 residues. V lost 4 bases and J 1 base, leaving 11 bases between the germline ends.